The 32 T cell receptor beta chains below were found in one sample sequenced in a study of cytomegalovirus exposure and HLA in healthy donors. The PCR employed 60 Vbeta primers together with 13 Jbeta primers. Repertoires were generated with immunoSEQ multiplex PCR, while TCRdb's copy carries only in-frame clones and drops some. Of tens of thousands of clones in the sample, roughly 70% were seen once. The sample was PBMCs. The receptors derive from a man in his 60s in good health and CMV-seropositive.

This sequence joins TRBV11-2 and TRBJ2-7; D call uncertain. The CDR3 loop spans 13 amino acids. CDR1 is SGHAT and CDR2 is FQNNGV in the germline V gene. V lost 7 bases, J lost 2 bases, and 12 bases lay in between. The CDR3 reads CASNWAGAYEQYF. Written as DNA, the CDR3 is TGTGCCAGCAATTGGGCAGGCGCCTACGAGCAGTACTTC.

CDR3 bases: TGTGCCAGCAGCCGCCTAGGGACTTCCAATGAGCAGTTCTTC. Protein: CASSRLGTSNEQFF. V and J are TRBV4-2 and TRBJ2-1; D is perhaps TRBD2 (6 bases). Germline loops: CDR1 LGHNA, CDR2 YNFKEQ. Trimming pared 4 bases from V and 6 bases from J, leaving 13 bases between. The CDR3 is made up of 14 amino acids.

The chain has TRBV19 and TRBJ1-1; no firm D call. From germline, CDR1 is LNHDA and CDR2 SQIVND (reference sequence). The CDR3 spans 14 residues. Trimming pared 6 bases from V and 2 bases from J, leaving 13 bases between. This CDR3 reads CASSYARANTEAFF. The CDR3 nucleotides read TGTGCCAGTAGCTACGCGAGGGCAAACACTGAAGCTTTCTTT.

The J gene is TRBJ1-1, the V gene TRBV20-1; D is ambiguous. The length of the CDR3 is 11 residues. Trimming shortened V by 4 bases and J by 7 bases, and 10 bases separated the two germline ends. CDR1 and CDR2 (germline): DFQATT, SNEGSKA (reference sequence). The CDR3 sequence: CSAMIRFEAFF. For the CDR3, the DNA is TGCAGTGCTATGATCAGGTTTGAAGCTTTCTTT.

Details on this clone: Within the sample, other DNA sequences also encode this same CDR3. The chain joins TRBV15 to TRBJ2-3, with a possible D match to TRBD2 (6 bases). The germline gives CDR1 LNHNV, CDR2 YYDKDF (reference sequence). This CDR3 comprises 16 residues. V dropped 0 bases and J dropped 0 bases, with 10 bases sitting between them. CDR3 in DNA: TGTGCCACCAGCAGAGATGAGGGGACTAGCACAGATACGCAGTATTTT. Translated: CATSRDEGTSTDTQYF.

The rearrangement joins TRBV5-6 to TRBJ1-2; TRBD1 is a possible D gene (6 bases). Germline V lookup: CDR1 SGHDT, CDR2 YYEEEE. Trimming left V 5 bases short and J 4 bases short, with 9 bases between. The CDR3 spans 12 residues. CDR3 amino acids: CASRDSLYGYTF. The CDR3 bases are TGTGCCAGCAGGGACAGCCTCTATGGCTACACCTTC. Drawing the rest from reference TRBV5-6 and TRBJ1-2, the complete variable domain is DAGVTQSPTHLIKTRGQQVTLRCSPKSGHDTVSWYQQALGQGPQFIFQYYEEEERQRGNFPDRFSGHQFPNYSSELNVNALLLGDSALYLCASRDSLYGYTFGSGTRLTVV.

Sample share makes this clone medium-sized. The genes are TRBV6-1 and TRBJ1-4; 9 bases are a match to TRBD1. CDR1 is MNHNS, CDR2 SASEGT, per germline. This CDR3 comprises 14 residues. Trimming at V came to 4 bases and at J to 5 bases, leaving 2 bases not matched to a gene. CDR3 sequence: CASSVGQGNEKLFF. CDR3 coding DNA: TGTGCCAGCAGTGTCGGACAGGGGAATGAAAAACTGTTTTTT.

This clone was observed once. A read error may produce the germline difference seen at one junction end. The chain combines TRBV7-7 with TRBJ2-2; TRBD2 matches 12 bases. The germline V gene has CDR1 SSHAT and CDR2 FNYEAQ (reference sequence). This CDR3 has 15 amino acids. In DNA form, the CDR3 reads TGTGCTAGCAGCCCGACTAGCGGGAGTGGGCGGGAGCTGTTTTTT. Translation gives CASSPTSGSGRELFF.

The chain couples TRBV7-2 to TRBJ2-7; a weak D match, TRBD2 (6 bases). The CDR3 spans 14 residues. V was cut by 5 bases and J by 0 bases, with 11 bases left in between. Looked up from germline, CDR1 is SGHTA and CDR2 is FQGNSA. DNA of the CDR3: TGTGCCAGCAGCATGGACTACAACTCCTACGAGCAGTACTTC. It encodes CASSMDYNSYEQYF.

A few counts support this clone. This rearrangement joins TRBV15 to TRBJ2-7; the D is unclear. The CDR3 runs to 13 residues. In germline, CDR1 is LNHNV, CDR2 YYDKDF (reference sequence). The V and J ends lost 1 base and 0 bases respectively, with 4 bases between them. The CDR3 loop is CATSRVYSYEQYF. CDR3 coding DNA: TGTGCCACCAGCAGAGTCTACTCCTACGAGCAGTACTTC.

The chain is built from TRBV7-9 and TRBJ2-1; D ambiguous. The V gene lost 3 bases and the J gene lost 10 bases, with 13 bases spanning the gap. The germline V gene has CDR1 SEHNR and CDR2 FQNEAQ (reference sequence). This CDR3 region has 13 residues. The CDR3 nucleotides are TGTGCCAGCAGCTTGGCCGTCGCTAGGGAGCAGTTCTTC. Protein sequence: CASSLAVAREQFF.

DNA of the CDR3: TGTGCCAGCAGTACCGGGACAGGGCCCTACGAGCAGTACTTC. Translation: CASSTGTGPYEQYF. The V call is TRBV28, the J call TRBJ2-7, with 9 nucleotides matching TRBD1. V dropped 5 bases and J dropped 2; count of bases not matched to a gene: 4. From germline, CDR1 is MDHEN and CDR2 SYDVKM. The CDR3 sequence is 14 residues long.

This clone occurred once. The gene calls are TRBV30 and TRBJ1-4; D is perhaps TRBD1 (5 bases). The germline V and J ends were trimmed by 5 bases and 11 bases, with 15 bases remaining between them. The CDR3 is made up of 12 amino acids. In germline, CDR1 is GTSNPN, CDR2 SVGIG (reference sequence). For the CDR3, the DNA is TGTGCCTGGTTCTCCGTGGAGGGGAAACTGTTTTTT. Translating gives CAWFSVEGKLFF. The complete variable domain, with remaining parts taken from reference TRBV30 and TRBJ1-4, reads SQTIHQWPATLVQPVGSPLSLECTVEGTSNPNLYWYRQAAGRGLQLLFYSVGIGQISSEVPQNLSASRPQDRQFILSSKKLLLSDSGFYLCAWFSVEGKLFFGSGTQLSVL.

This clone is judged medium-sized. The chain recombines TRBV11-2 with TRBJ2-7; D gene unclear. V dropped 6 bases and J dropped 2 bases, with 5 bases sitting between them. Germline CDR1 is SGHAT and CDR2 is FQNNGV. This CDR3 comprises 11 residues. CDR3 loop: CASSPAYEQYF. CDR3 in DNA: TGTGCCAGCAGTCCGGCCTACGAGCAGTACTTC.

This rearrangement joins TRBV2 to TRBJ2-7; maybe TRBD2 (5 bases). Looked up from germline, CDR1 is SNHLY and CDR2 is FYNNEI. The CDR3 covers 14 residues. Trimming left V 6 bases short and J 0 bases short, with 12 bases between. CDR3 amino acids: CASREVDASYEQYF. The CDR3 DNA follows: TGTGCCAGCAGGGAGGTCGATGCCTCCTACGAGCAGTACTTC.

The chain recombines TRBV5-1 with TRBJ1-1; D not resolved. This CDR3 region has 12 residues. Germline V CDR1 and CDR2: SGHRS, YFSETQ. The ends were cut back, 0 bases at V and 7 bases at J, with 7 bases in the middle. The CDR3 region is CASSLGRGEAFF. The DNA of the CDR3 is TGCGCCAGCAGCTTGGGACGGGGTGAAGCTTTCTTT. Looking up the rest from reference TRBV5-1 and TRBJ1-1 gives the full variable domain: KAGVTQTPRYLIKTRGQQVTLSCSPISGHRSVSWYQQTPGQGLQFLFEYFSETQRNKGNFPGRFSGRQFSNSRSEMNVSTLELGDSALYLCASSLGRGEAFFGQGTRLTVV.

CDR3 DNA sequence: TGTGCCAGCAGCCGGGGACAGGGGGCGGGTGAGCAGTACTTC. This codes for CASSRGQGAGEQYF. This chain connects TRBV11-2 to TRBJ2-7; 12 bases map to TRBD1. The CDR3 is made up of 14 amino acids. J was trimmed by 7 bases and V by 5 bases; bases with no gene match: 6. Germline CDR1 and CDR2: SGHAT and FQNNGV.

The table lists this clone with a few counts. The chain links TRBV6-5 to TRBJ2-1; 7 positions agree with TRBD2. Per germline, CDR1 MNHEY and CDR2 SVGAGI. J lost 5 bases, V lost 8 bases, and 3 bases had no gene match. The CDR3 sequence is 12 residues long. The CDR3: CASGGGHNEQFF. The DNA for the CDR3 is TGTGCCAGCGGGGGGGGACACAATGAGCAGTTCTTC.

Here the CDR3 reads CASSPSGGRGNEQFF. CDR3 bases: TGTGCCAGCAGCCCTAGCGGGGGCCGGGGCAATGAGCAGTTCTTC. The chain is built from TRBV11-3 and TRBJ2-1, with 10 bases aligning to TRBD2. The V segment lost 5 bases and the J segment 6 bases; nucleotides outside the gene matches: 7. The CDR3 loop spans 15 amino acids. The germline V gene encodes CDR1 SGHNT and CDR2 YENEEA.

CDR3 nucleotide sequence: TGTGCCAGCAGCGACAGGGTTAGTGAGCAGTTCTTC. This codes for CASSDRVSEQFF. V usage is TRBV5-6 and J usage is TRBJ2-1; 7 positions agree with TRBD1. The CDR3 is 12 amino acids. The ends lost 4 bases at V and 9 bases at J; junction bases unmatched: 4. The germline gives CDR1 SGHDT, CDR2 YYEEEE. The complete variable domain, with remaining parts taken from reference TRBV5-6 and TRBJ2-1, reads DAGVTQSPTHLIKTRGQQVTLRCSPKSGHDTVSWYQQALGQGPQFIFQYYEEEERQRGNFPDRFSGHQFPNYSSELNVNALLLGDSALYLCASSDRVSEQFFGPGTRLTVL.

This clone was found a few times. The chain links TRBV10-3 to TRBJ2-2; TRBD2 is a possible D gene (5 bases). The CDR3 consists of 13 residues. Germline CDR1 is ENHRY and CDR2 is SYGVKD. With 6 bases removed from V and 4 bases from J, the gap between germline ends came to 9 bases. The CDR3 region has the DNA TGTGCCATCAGAGGGAGAGGCACCGGGGAGCTGTTTTTT. Translating it yields CAIRGRGTGELFF.

This chain connects TRBV6-1 to TRBJ2-3; 12 nucleotides agree with TRBD2. This CDR3 has 16 amino acids. Losses at the gene ends were 1 base for V and 8 bases for J; bases not matched to a gene: 7. Germline CDR1 is MNHNS and CDR2 is SASEGT. In nucleotides, the CDR3 is TGTGCCAGCAGTGAAGAATCTAGCGGGGGGGTGGGTACGCAGTATTTT. Residues: CASSEESSGGVGTQYF.

Only a few counts were recorded for this clone. V gene TRBV4-3 combines with J gene TRBJ1-2; a possible D gene is TRBD1 (5 bases). Trimming shortened V by 4 bases and J by 8 bases, and 20 bases separated the two germline ends. The CDR3 is made up of 15 amino acids. Germline CDR1 and CDR2: LGHNA and YSLEER. CDR3 amino acids: CASSPQLEGAGGYTF. The CDR3 DNA is TGCGCCAGCAGCCCCCAGTTGGAAGGGGCGGGAGGCTACACCTTC.

This clone was observed a handful of times. The rearrangement uses TRBV6-5 and TRBJ1-4; weak D call: TRBD1 (5 bases). V was trimmed by 8 bases and J by 8 bases, leaving 15 bases between them. This CDR3 spans 13 amino acids. Germline V gives CDR1 MNHEY, CDR2 SVGAGI. CDR3: CASGRGVDEKLFF. CDR3 nucleotide sequence: TGTGCCAGCGGGAGGGGTGTAGACGAAAAACTGTTTTTT.

The V and J genes are TRBV12-5 and TRBJ2-3; D possibly corresponds to TRBD1 (5 bases). CDR1 and CDR2 (germline): LGHNT, FRNRAP. This CDR3 region has 17 residues. V lost 3 bases and J lost 0, with 16 bases in between. CDR3 nucleotide sequence: TGTGCTAGTGGTTTAGGGGTTCGGCTAACTAGCACAGATACGCAGTATTTT. Translating gives CASGLGVRLTSTDTQYF.

The genes are TRBV9 and TRBJ2-5; D not resolved. Deletions cut 3 bases from V and 5 bases from J, with 17 bases between. CDR1 and CDR2 (germline): SGDLS, YYNGEE. This CDR3 is 15 amino acids long. The CDR3 region has the DNA TGTGCCAGCAGCGGTTCCGGGTCTGGAGTGGAGACCCAGTACTTC. Its translation is CASSGSGSGVETQYF.

This clone was detected only a few times. The genes are TRBV7-9 and TRBJ2-3; 8 nucleotides match TRBD1. The ends lost 5 bases at V and 6 bases at J; junction bases unmatched: 7. Germline lookup yields CDR1 SEHNR and CDR2 FQNEAQ (reference sequence). The CDR3 consists of 14 residues. CDR3 region: CASSPRTGMDTQYF. The CDR3 coding sequence is TGTGCCAGCAGCCCACGGACAGGGATGGATACGCAGTATTTT. The entire variable domain, with the rest obtained from reference TRBV7-9 and TRBJ2-3, is as follows: DTGVSQNPRHKITKRGQNVTFRCDPISEHNRLYWYRQTLGQGPEFLTYFQNEAQLEKSRLLSDRFSAERPKGSFSTLEIQRTEQGDSAMYLCASSPRTGMDTQYFGPGTRLTVL.

The CDR3 loop is CATGFGGADGYTF. The CDR3 region has the DNA TGTGCCACCGGGTTTGGGGGGGCGGATGGCTACACCTTC. This chain joins TRBV15 and TRBJ1-2; TRBD1 might be the D (6 bases). The CDR3 spans 13 residues. V gave up 8 bases and J gave up 6 bases, with 16 bases separating them. The germline V gene encodes CDR1 LNHNV and CDR2 YYDKDF (reference sequence).

This clone was observed a handful of times. V is TRBV9 and J is TRBJ2-7, with 7 bases fitting TRBD1. V shed 1 base, J shed 4 bases, and the junction held 8 bases outside the gene matches. This CDR3 has 15 amino acids. The germline V gene encodes CDR1 SGDLS and CDR2 YYNGEE. The CDR3 loop is CASSVRDSSFYEQYF. The CDR3 region has the DNA TGTGCCAGCAGCGTAAGGGACAGCAGTTTTTACGAGCAGTACTTC.

The gene calls are TRBV27 and TRBJ1-1; D gene ambiguous. Between the trimmed V and J ends, which lost 0 bases and 0 bases, there was a span of 8 bases. Germline CDR1 reads MNHEY; CDR2 reads SMNVEV (reference sequence). The CDR3 covers 15 residues. CDR3 amino acids: CASSLSRSMNTEAFF. The CDR3 region has the DNA TGTGCCAGCAGTTTATCGCGGAGCATGAACACTGAAGCTTTCTTT.

The chain carries TRBV11-2 and TRBJ1-3; D is perhaps TRBD1 (6 bases). Per the germline V gene, CDR1 is SGHAT and CDR2 is FQNNGV. The CDR3 has 15 residues. V lost 5 bases to trimming and J lost 7 bases, with 18 bases between them. The CDR3 nucleotides are TGTGCCAGCAGCACCACCGGACAGCCGGAGAACACCATATATTTT. Translated: CASSTTGQPENTIYF. The whole variable domain, filled in from reference TRBV11-2 and TRBJ1-3, reads EAGVAQSPRYKIIEKRQSVAFWCNPISGHATLYWYQQILGQGPKLLIQFQNNGVVDDSQLPKDRFSAERLKGVDSTLKIQPAKLEDSAVYLCASSTTGQPENTIYFGEGSWLTVV.

The chain's CDR3 is CASSLGGTSGNEQFF. Written as DNA, the CDR3 is TGCGCCAGCAGCTTGGGTGGGACTAGTGGGAATGAGCAGTTCTTC. V and J are TRBV5-1 and TRBJ2-1; 8 bases agree with TRBD2. The CDR3 is 15 amino acids. In germline, CDR1 is SGHRS, CDR2 YFSETQ. With 0 bases clipped from V and 7 bases from J, the junction kept 6 bases outside the gene matches.